These T cell receptor beta chains were read from a single sample in a study of shared clonotypes between healthy human individuals. TCRdb keeps only in-frame clones here, not all; method: immunoSEQ multiplex PCR. This sample has about 680,000 clones, with under 80% found just once. What was sequenced was memory CD4+ T cells sorted from blood. Source of these receptors: a woman in her 30s in good health. Both conserved end residues are part of each CDR3. D genes are given only for firm matches. Clone size is stated in some rows and not others, as once, few, many or a class when expanded.

.	TRBV5-1	TRBJ2-3	TRBD1	CASSLSPGQGTDTQYF	TGCGCCAGCAGCTTGAGCCCTGGACAGGGAACAGATACGCAGTATTTT
many	TRBV28	TRBJ2-7	TRBD2	CASRPSGNLYEQYF	TGTGCCAGCAGACCCAGCGGGAACCTCTACGAGCAGTACTTC
.	TRBV11-3	TRBJ2-4	TRBD1	CASRSGTGNIQYF	TGTGCCAGCAGGTCAGGGACAGGAAACATTCAGTACTTC
.	TRBV10-3	TRBJ1-1	.	CAIRGQPHMNTEAFF	TGTGCCATCAGGGGGCAGCCGCACATGAACACTGAAGCTTTCTTT
.	TRBV2	TRBJ1-1	.	CASSPFGDTEAFF	TGTGCCAGCTCACCATTCGGGGACACTGAAGCTTTCTTT
once	TRBV2	TRBJ2-7	TRBD2	CASRDGTSGTYEQYF	TGTGCCAGCAGAGATGGGACTAGCGGGACCTACGAGCAGTACTTC
.	TRBV11-3	TRBJ1-2	TRBD1	CASSLAQGADYGYTF	TGTGCCAGCAGCTTAGCCCAGGGGGCGGACTATGGCTACACCTTC
.	TRBV6-5	TRBJ1-3	.	CASRSTGSGNTIYF	TGTGCCAGCAGATCTACAGGGTCTGGAAACACCATATATTTT
.	TRBV11-2	TRBJ2-5	TRBD2	CASSLLASGSRDQETQYF	TGTGCCAGCAGCTTATTGGCTAGCGGGAGCAGGGATCAAGAGACCCAGTACTTC
.	TRBV7-9	TRBJ1-1	.	CASSPGAEAFF	TGTGCCAGCAGCCCGGGCGCCGAAGCTTTCTTT
.	TRBV25-1	TRBJ2-7	.	CASTEGSYEQYF	TGTGCCAGCACGGAGGGATCCTACGAGCAGTACTTC
.	TRBV7-6	TRBJ2-7	.	CASSSTGTYEQYF	TGTGCCAGCAGCTCCACAGGGACCTACGAGCAGTACTTC
.	TRBV28	TRBJ1-1	.	CASSLLKGWNTEAFF	TGTGCCAGCAGTTTACTCAAGGGTTGGAACACTGAAGCTTTCTTT
many	TRBV2	TRBJ2-7	TRBD2	CATPGEAGSSYEQYF	TGTGCCACCCCAGGAGAAGCGGGAAGCTCCTACGAGCAGTACTTC
.	TRBV6-4	TRBJ2-2	.	CASSTAGSGELFF	TGTGCCAGCAGTACCGCAGGGTCCGGGGAGCTGTTTTTT
.	TRBV28	TRBJ2-4	.	CASSLSLGAKNIQYF	TGTGCCAGCAGTTTGTCTCTGGGCGCCAAAAACATTCAGTACTTC
.	TRBV5-1	TRBJ1-3	.	CASSSSGGSGNTIYF	TGTGCCAGCAGCTCCTCGGGGGGATCTGGAAACACCATATATTTT
.	TRBV18	TRBJ2-5	.	CASSINREVGETQYF	TGTGCCAGCTCAATCAACAGGGAGGTGGGGGAGACCCAGTACTTC
.	TRBV7-6	TRBJ2-3	TRBD2	CASSLNPGRGVADTQYF	TGTGCCAGCAGCTTAAACCCCGGGAGGGGGGTGGCGGATACGCAGTATTTT
.	TRBV5-1	TRBJ2-5	.	CASLPQGGETQYF	TGCGCCAGCCTCCCCCAGGGCGGAGAGACCCAGTACTTC
.	TRBV10-2	TRBJ1-2	TRBD1	CASRAGTGYGYTF	TGCGCCAGCAGAGCCGGGACAGGGTATGGCTACACCTTC
.	TRBV28	TRBJ2-1	TRBD2	CASSDYSGRALNEQFF	TGTGCCAGCAGTGATTATAGCGGGAGGGCCCTCAATGAGCAGTTCTTC
.	TRBV14	TRBJ2-5	TRBD2	CASSPIAGAQETQYF	TGTGCCAGCAGCCCGATAGCGGGAGCCCAAGAGACCCAGTACTTC
few	TRBV10-1	TRBJ2-7	TRBD1	CASSGIRTGDGQYF	TGCGCCAGCAGTGGAATCAGGACAGGGGATGGGCAGTACTTC
once	TRBV6-5	TRBJ2-1	TRBD2	CASRDPAGVGNEQFF	TGTGCCAGTCGAGACCCAGCGGGAGTAGGGAATGAGCAGTTCTTC
few	TRBV11-2	TRBJ2-3	.	CASSRPRVTVRADTQYF	TGTGCCAGCAGCCGCCCCCGGGTGACAGTCCGGGCAGATACGCAGTATTTT
.	TRBV11-2	TRBJ1-1	.	CASSQRGGTEAFF	TGTGCCAGCAGCCAAAGGGGGGGCACTGAAGCTTTCTTT
.	TRBV28	TRBJ2-3	.	CASSLLRSSTDTQYF	TGTGCCAGCAGTTTATTGCGGTCTAGCACAGATACGCAGTATTTT
.	TRBV30	TRBJ1-3	.	CAWARNGNTIYF	TGTGCCTGGGCCCGAAATGGAAACACCATATATTTT
.	TRBV30	TRBJ2-3	TRBD2	CAWTPGLARTDTQYF	TGTGCCTGGACCCCAGGACTAGCGAGGACAGATACGCAGTATTTT
.	TRBV30	TRBJ1-5	TRBD1	CACRPGTGGAGNQPQHF	TGTGCCTGCCGTCCCGGGACAGGGGGCGCGGGCAATCAGCCCCAGCATTTT
.	TRBV5-1	TRBJ2-5	.	CASSFRGHSETQYF	TGCGCCAGCAGCTTCCGGGGGCATTCGGAGACCCAGTACTTC
.	TRBV6-4	TRBJ1-5	.	CASSVEADQPQHF	TGTGCCAGCAGTGTAGAGGCTGATCAGCCCCAGCATTTT
.	TRBV28	TRBJ2-1	TRBD2	CASRTSGSTFWQFF	TGTGCCAGCAGAACTAGCGGGAGTACCTTTTGGCAGTTCTTC
few	TRBV5-1	TRBJ2-3	.	CASSLEGRSDSTDTQYF	TGCGCCAGCAGCTTGGAGGGCCGCTCGGATAGCACAGATACGCAGTATTTT
.	TRBV7-8	TRBJ2-1	TRBD1	CASSDRDSYNEQFF	TGTGCCAGCAGCGACCGGGACAGTTACAATGAGCAGTTCTTC
.	TRBV28	TRBJ2-7	.	CASSFVRGAYEQYF	TGTGCCAGCAGTTTCGTAAGGGGCGCTTACGAGCAGTACTTC
few	TRBV5-1	TRBJ1-1	.	CASSHGQNTEAFF	TGCGCCAGCAGCCACGGACAGAACACTGAAGCTTTCTTT
.	TRBV2	TRBJ1-1	TRBD1	CASSGQGVEAFF	TGTGCCAGCAGTGGGCAGGGGGTTGAAGCTTTCTTT